These 21 T cell receptor beta chains originate from one sample sequenced in a study of blood T cell repertoires in COVID-19. Repertoires were generated with immunoSEQ multiplex PCR, while TCRdb's copy carries only in-frame clones and drops some. The sample lists about 63,000 clones, about 80% seen once, with 9.5% to 15% in the top ten. The specimen sequenced was peripheral blood. These receptors were obtained from a human donor in a cohort sampled during active COVID-19.

The chain links TRBV28 to TRBJ2-7, with a tentative D call TRBD2 (6 bases). This CDR3 region has 13 residues. Trimming stripped 3 bases from V and 6 bases from J, with 12 bases between. The germline V gene encodes CDR1 MDHEN and CDR2 SYDVKM. CDR3 sequence (DNA): TGTGCCAGCAGTTTCACGGGAGCGGGCGAGCAGTACTTC. Residues: CASSFTGAGEQYF.

The rearrangement joins TRBV7-8 to TRBJ2-1; the match to TRBD1 covers 10 bases. The CDR3 has 15 residues. With V trimmed by 6 bases and J by 5 bases, 7 bases remained unmatched. The V gene's germline CDR1 is SGHVS and CDR2 FQNEAQ. The CDR3 DNA follows: TGTGCCAGCAGTTCTACCGGGACAGGGGACAATGAGCAGTTCTTC. Protein: CASSSTGTGDNEQFF.

The chain carries TRBV19 and TRBJ2-1, with unresolved D. The V end was cut by 3 bases, the J end by 5 bases, with 14 bases between. The germline CDR1 and CDR2 sequences are LNHDA and SQIVND (reference sequence). This CDR3 contains 15 residues. This CDR3 is CASSIIPSENNEQFF. The CDR3 coding sequence is TGTGCCAGTAGTATTATCCCTTCTGAGAACAATGAGCAGTTCTTC.

The J gene is TRBJ1-2, the V gene TRBV6-5; 7 bases map to TRBD1. CDR1 is MNHEY, CDR2 SVGAGI, per germline. The CDR3 length is 14 residues. With V trimmed by 4 bases and J by 8 bases, 10 bases remained unmatched. CDR3 residues: CASSSRQGSGGYTF. CDR3 bases: TGTGCCAGCAGTTCCCGACAGGGCTCAGGGGGCTACACCTTC.

The J gene is TRBJ1-1, the V gene TRBV3-1 (or the pseudogene TRBV3-2); possibly TRBD1 for D (6 bases). CDR3 length equals 14 residues. Germline values: CDR1 LGHDT, CDR2 YNNKEL (reference sequence). V shed 4 bases and J shed 0 bases, with 9 bases lying between them. The CDR3 coding sequence is TGTGCCAGCAGCCTAGGACAGCTGAACACTGAAGCTTTCTTT. The encoded protein is CASSLGQLNTEAFF.

CDR3 loop: CAWGQGSSYNSPLHF. The CDR3 DNA sequence: TGTGCCTGGGGACAGGGGAGCTCCTATAATTCACCCCTCCACTTT. J is TRBJ1-6 and V is TRBV30, with 9 bases identical to TRBD1. Germline V gives CDR1 GTSNPN, CDR2 SVGIG (reference sequence). The junction had 2 bases not matched to a gene; V was cut back by 5 bases and J by 0 bases. The CDR3 totals 15 residues.

This chain links TRBV10-3 with TRBJ2-7; possibly TRBD1 for D (6 bases). From germline, CDR1 is ENHRY and CDR2 SYGVKD. The CDR3 is 13 residues long. The ends were cut back, 7 bases at V and 2 bases at J, with 12 bases in the middle. The CDR3 DNA is TGTGCCATCAATTCTCCAGGGGCCTACGAGCAGTACTTC. Protein sequence: CAINSPGAYEQYF.

The genes are TRBV9 and TRBJ2-1, with 7 bases lining up with TRBD1. CDR3 length: 15 amino acids. CDR1 and CDR2 from the germline V gene are SGDLS and YYNGEE. J gave up 2 bases and V 7 bases, and 9 bases lay outside the gene matches. CDR3 residues: CASSKDGTAYNEQFF. DNA of the CDR3: TGTGCCAGCTCCAAAGATGGGACAGCCTACAATGAGCAGTTCTTC.

The chain uses TRBV7-8 and TRBJ2-7, with D possibly TRBD1 on 5 matching bases. Germline values: CDR1 SGHVS, CDR2 FQNEAQ. CDR3 length equals 13 residues. Trimming removed 5 bases at V and 2 bases at J, with 10 bases between. CDR3 DNA sequence: TGTGCCAGCAGCAGGGGTTTTACCTACGAGCAGTACTTC. Translated, it gives CASSRGFTYEQYF.

The CDR3 loop is CASSYGTGAREQYF. CDR3 coding DNA: TGTGCCAGCAGTTACGGGACAGGGGCCCGGGAGCAGTACTTC. The V gene is TRBV6-2 or TRBV6-3, the J gene TRBJ2-7; 10 bases match TRBD1. V shed 2 bases, J shed 7 bases, and the junction held 5 bases outside the gene matches. The CDR3 runs to 14 residues. Germline V gives CDR1 MNHEY, CDR2 SVGEGT.

This chain joins TRBV18 and TRBJ2-6; unclear D gene. The CDR3 covers 14 residues. V was pared by 4 bases and J by 0 bases, with 4 bases between. CDR1 and CDR2 (germline): KGHSH, LQKENI. The CDR3 coding sequence is TGTGCCAGCTCACACAGCTCTGGGGCCAACGTCCTGACTTTC. Residues: CASSHSSGANVLTF.

V usage is TRBV27 and J usage is TRBJ2-2, with a tentative D call TRBD1 (5 bases). Per germline, CDR1 MNHEY and CDR2 SMNVEV (reference sequence). V was cut by 6 bases and J by 0 bases, with 5 bases left in between. The CDR3 contains 13 residues. The CDR3: CASRTANTGELFF. CDR3 bases: TGTGCCAGCAGGACAGCGAACACCGGGGAGCTGTTTTTT.

This chain connects TRBV28 to TRBJ2-2, with TRBD2 matching over 7 bases. This CDR3 spans 16 amino acids. The J segment lost 5 bases and the V segment lost 4 bases, leaving 10 bases of the junction unmatched. Germline loops: CDR1 MDHEN, CDR2 SYDVKM. CDR3: CASSWLAALTTGELFF. DNA of the CDR3: TGTGCCAGCAGTTGGCTAGCGGCTTTAACGACCGGGGAGCTGTTTTTT.

This chain uses TRBV5-5 with TRBJ2-7; 13 nucleotides agree with TRBD2. With 0 bases clipped from V and 9 bases from J, the junction kept 6 bases outside the gene matches. The CDR3 is 15 amino acids. CDR1 and CDR2 from the germline V gene are SGHKS and YYEKEE (reference sequence). For the CDR3, the DNA is TGTGCCAGCAGCTTGGGGGGGACTAGCGGGGACCTGCAGTACTTC. Encoded protein: CASSLGGTSGDLQYF.

This clone turned up a few times. The chain carries TRBV7-8 and TRBJ2-7, with D possibly TRBD1 on 5 matching bases. Germline V lookup: CDR1 SGHVS, CDR2 FQNEAQ. Trimming removed 4 bases at V and 0 bases at J, with 13 bases between. The CDR3 has 15 residues. In DNA, the CDR3 is TGTGCCAGCAGCTCGACAGATACACTCTCCTACGAGCAGTACTTC. Encoded protein: CASSSTDTLSYEQYF.

The chain combines TRBV3-1 (or the pseudogene TRBV3-2) with TRBJ1-1; a possible D gene is TRBD1 (6 bases). This CDR3 is built from 13 residues. Trimming took 4 bases from V and 6 from J, leaving 12 bases between them. Germline lookup yields CDR1 LGHDT and CDR2 YNNKEL (reference sequence). For the CDR3, the DNA is TGTGCCAGCAGCCTCAGGGGTGGGCCTGAAGCTTTCTTT. Translated: CASSLRGGPEAFF.

The chain couples TRBV7-2 to TRBJ1-2; TRBD1 agrees at 7 bases. Germline V gene data show CDR1 as SGHTA and CDR2 as FQGNSA. The ends lost 5 bases at V and 0 bases at J; junction bases unmatched: 15. The CDR3 length is 18 residues. CDR3 sequence (DNA): TGTGCCAGCAGCGCGAAATCAGGGGGTGGAGAGGCTAACTATGGCTACACCTTC. Its protein product is CASSAKSGGGEANYGYTF.

The chain combines TRBV3-1 (or the pseudogene TRBV3-2) with TRBJ2-7; 7 nucleotides match TRBD2. Germline V gene data show CDR1 as LGHDT and CDR2 as YNNKEL (reference sequence). The CDR3 loop spans 16 amino acids. The trim removed 5 bases at V and 5 bases at J, leaving 15 bases unmatched. DNA of the CDR3: TGTGCCAGCAGCGGAACTCACGGAGGGAGGGGACACGAGCAGTACTTC. Translating it yields CASSGTHGGRGHEQYF.

This clone was counted a single time. This chain links TRBV10-1 with TRBJ2-6, with D possibly TRBD1 on 5 matching bases. The CDR3 runs to 15 residues. Germline CDR1 WNHNN, CDR2 SYGVQD (reference sequence). Trimming cost V 4 bases and J 2 bases, with 9 bases left between them. CDR3 region: CASSVGLPGANVLTF. CDR3 coding DNA: TGCGCCAGCAGTGTGGGGCTCCCTGGGGCCAACGTCCTGACTTTC.

This chain connects TRBV28 to TRBJ2-1; 8 nucleotides line up with TRBD1. With 6 bases clipped from V and 8 bases from J, the junction kept 6 bases outside the gene matches. CDR1 and CDR2 (germline): MDHEN, SYDVKM. This CDR3 region has 13 residues. The CDR3 DNA reads TGTGCCAGCAGCGACACGACAGGGGATGAGCAGTTCTTC. Translated, it gives CASSDTTGDEQFF.

The J gene is TRBJ2-2, the V gene TRBV6-8, with 15 positions matching TRBD2. Germline trimming cut 6 bases from V and 5 bases from J; bases unmatched to any gene: 4. Germline V gene data show CDR1 as MNHGY and CDR2 as SAAAGT. The CDR3 runs 16 residues. CDR3 residues: CASRGLAGGGTGELFF. In DNA, the CDR3 is TGTGCCAGCAGGGGACTAGCGGGAGGCGGAACCGGGGAGCTGTTTTTT.